This T cell receptor beta chain was sequenced during a study of OX40 agonist ivuxolimab in advanced cancers. Whole-study findings and limits: CD4+ and CD8+ blood T cells expanded clonally by week 6 at 0.1 to 3.0 mg/kg.

This clone was recorded a few times. What it binds is not known. Using immunoSEQ multiplex PCR, the repertoire was profiled, and TCRdb retains in-frame clones only, with some absent. This sample yields 6,500 to 8,000 clones, of which 70% to 80% are seen a single time; roughly 19% belongs to the top ten. The sequence was collected from an adult with an advanced solid tumor such as melanoma, head and neck, liver or kidney cancer. The material was CD4+ or CD8+ T cells sorted from blood, obtained in a trial of the OX40 agonist ivuxolimab.

Here the CDR3 DNA reads TGTGCCAGCAGCTTGTTCGGGGACACCCTCCTAAACATTCAGTACTTC. Translated, it gives CASSLFGDTLLNIQYF. V and J are TRBV5-4 and TRBJ2-4; TRBD1 might be the D (6 bases). The CDR3 covers 16 residues. Germline V gene sequence: CDR1 SGHNT, CDR2 YYREEE (reference sequence). The V end lost 1 base, the J end lost 6 bases, and 17 bases lay between the germline ends.